This T cell receptor beta chain was sequenced for a study of blood T cell repertoires in COVID-19. Trimming took off 1 base at V and 8 bases at J, with 17 bases between the two ends. Per the germline V gene, CDR1 is SGHAT and CDR2 is FQNNGV. The CDR3 runs to 15 residues. Assay: immunoSEQ multiplex PCR; the TCRdb copy retains only in-frame clones and omits some. The data show roughly 330,000 clones, with approximately 90% seen just once and approximately 9.4% held by the top ten. This chain links TRBV11-2 with TRBJ1-2; D unclear. The sequencing input was peripheral blood. The TCR was taken from a man aged 25-40 years with COVID-19, enrolled during active disease. CDR3 bases: TGTGCCAGCAGCTTAGTTATAGCGGATATGGAAGGCTACACCTTC. Amino acid sequence: CASSLVIADMEGYTF.